This T cell receptor beta chain came from a study of OX40 agonist ivuxolimab in advanced cancers. Study at large: Enrollees could have had prior anti-PD-1, anti-PD-L1 or anti-CTLA-4 therapy, which approximately 38% had received. Overall study results and limits: Averaging showed that CD8+ T cells had more expanded clones than CD4+ did.

On this clone: Its specificity is unknown. The sample has other DNA sequences that encode this CDR3 too.

With autoimmune disease history or systemic immunosuppression, patients were excluded. There are 13 residues in the CDR3. Trimming cost V 4 bases and J 7 bases; bases outside gene matches: 5. Per the germline V gene, CDR1 is SQVTM and CDR2 is ANQGSEA. Generated by immunoSEQ multiplex PCR, the TCRdb table keeps only in-frame clones and is missing some. Here the sample spans tens of thousands of clones, roughly 80% being singletons. The clonotype was recovered from an adult with an advanced solid tumor such as melanoma, head and neck, liver or kidney cancer. Here the sequenced sample was CD4+ or CD8+ T cells sorted from blood, taken in a trial of the OX40 agonist ivuxolimab. This chain connects TRBV29-1 to TRBJ1-4; TRBD1 matches at 8 bases. The CDR3 DNA is TGCAGCGTTGTGCAGGGGGCGGGTGAAAAACTGTTTTTT. This encodes CSVVQGAGEKLFF.